The rows below give T cell receptor beta chains drawn from one sample of a study of shared clonotypes between healthy human individuals. This table comes from immunoSEQ multiplex PCR, and its TCRdb copy is limited to in-frame clones, with some not included. The sample holds about 1.5 million clones, 95% to 99% seen once. The specimen was naive CD4+ T cells sorted from blood. Receptors were obtained from a man aged 25 to 40 in good health. Both conserved end residues are trimmed from each CDR3. The order of the fields is V gene, J gene, CDR3 protein.

V: TRBV7-2
J: TRBJ2-7
CDR3: ASSRRGRNYEQY

V: TRBV23-1
J: TRBJ2-3
CDR3: ASSQCWSGRGTDTQY

V: TRBV7-2
J: TRBJ2-2
CDR3: ASSLFGQGNTGELF

V: TRBV19
J: TRBJ2-2
CDR3: ASSILTGELF

V: TRBV2
J: TRBJ2-7
CDR3: ASSVFSGLSYEQY

V: TRBV25-1
J: TRBJ2-7
CDR3: ASTGLRSYEQY

V: TRBV7-9
J: TRBJ2-3
CDR3: ASSFDRFDTQY

V: TRBV5-1
J: TRBJ1-5
CDR3: ASSLDDRVAPQPQH

V: TRBV4-3
J: TRBJ2-5
CDR3: ASSQDWGIETQY

V: TRBV9
J: TRBJ2-3
CDR3: ASSVTLPGRTSTDTQY

V: TRBV5-1
J: TRBJ2-3
CDR3: ASSPRTGTDTQY

V: TRBV29-1
J: TRBJ2-2
CDR3: SVRHLTNTGELF

V: TRBV7-7
J: TRBJ2-5
CDR3: ASSHSDVLY

V: TRBV11-1
J: TRBJ2-7
CDR3: ASSLAGGSYEQY

V: TRBV30
J: TRBJ2-7
CDR3: AWRIVRGPYEQY

V: TRBV10-1
J: TRBJ1-5
CDR3: ASSDHPGPQH

V: TRBV28
J: TRBJ2-1
CDR3: ASSHGSGGNNEQF

V: TRBV5-4
J: TRBJ1-2
CDR3: ASSSGTANNYGYT

V: TRBV18
J: TRBJ1-1
CDR3: ASSPPGQLVGNTEAF

V: TRBV11-3
J: TRBJ2-7
CDR3: ASSLILPSYEQY

V: TRBV5-1
J: TRBJ2-7
CDR3: ASRGETYEQY

V: TRBV18
J: TRBJ2-1
CDR3: ASSRTSGSVYEQF

V: TRBV5-1
J: TRBJ2-1
CDR3: ASSLATSGSSNEQF

V: TRBV7-6
J: TRBJ2-7
CDR3: ASSPGLRRWDSYEQY

V: TRBV7-2
J: TRBJ2-3
CDR3: ASSQAPGSTDTQY

V: TRBV5-4
J: TRBJ2-7
CDR3: ASSLGQGSYEQY

V: TRBV7-9
J: TRBJ2-2
CDR3: ASTPLGGGTGELF

V: TRBV5-5
J: TRBJ2-1
CDR3: ASSRDLSSYNEQF

V: TRBV11-2
J: TRBJ1-4
CDR3: ASSSTVPGEKLF

V: TRBV25-1
J: TRBJ1-4
CDR3: ASSPGTALPEKLF

V: TRBV5-1
J: TRBJ2-1
CDR3: ASKYGPPLTGEQF

V: TRBV19
J: TRBJ1-2
CDR3: ASHHGRSNYGYT

V: TRBV15
J: TRBJ2-2
CDR3: ATSKWSNTGELF

V: TRBV6-1
J: TRBJ2-7
CDR3: ASSERFRDRGRNEQY

V: TRBV6-5
J: TRBJ1-3
CDR3: ASSYRDIGGNTIY

V: TRBV7-2
J: TRBJ2-1
CDR3: ASSLRHEQF

V: TRBV5-4
J: TRBJ2-3
CDR3: ASSPRTSGRALDTQY

V: TRBV5-1
J: TRBJ2-6
CDR3: ASSMVLSGANVLT

V: TRBV10-3
J: TRBJ2-2
CDR3: AISERDIGELF

V: TRBV18
J: TRBJ1-5
CDR3: ASSLDSPYSNQPQH

V: TRBV29-1
J: TRBJ1-1
CDR3: SVSTGTGEAF